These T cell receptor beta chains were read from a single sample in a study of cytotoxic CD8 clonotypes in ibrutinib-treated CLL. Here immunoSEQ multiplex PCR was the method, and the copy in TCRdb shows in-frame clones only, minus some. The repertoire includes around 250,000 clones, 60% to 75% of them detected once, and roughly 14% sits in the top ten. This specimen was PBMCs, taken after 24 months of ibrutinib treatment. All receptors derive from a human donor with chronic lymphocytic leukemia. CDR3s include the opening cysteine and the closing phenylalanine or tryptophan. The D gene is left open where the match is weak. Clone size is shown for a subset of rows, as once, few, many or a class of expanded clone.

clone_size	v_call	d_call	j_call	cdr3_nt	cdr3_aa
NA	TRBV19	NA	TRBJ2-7	TGTGCCAGTAGTATGGGCAGATCCTACGAGCAGTACTTC	CASSMGRSYEQYF
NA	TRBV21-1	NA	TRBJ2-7	TGTGCCAGCAGCAGCCTGGGACTAGGGTTAGCCGAGCAGTACTTC	CASSSLGLGLAEQYF
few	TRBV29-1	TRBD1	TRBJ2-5	TGCAGCGTTAGTCAGGGGGCAGAGACCCAGTACTTC	CSVSQGAETQYF
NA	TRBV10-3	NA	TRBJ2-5	TGTGCCATCAGTCTCAGAACTGGGGAAGAGACCCAGTACTTC	CAISLRTGEETQYF
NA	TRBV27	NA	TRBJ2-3	TGTGCCAGCAGTGATCTAGCGTCGAGGGGACGCACAGATACGCAGTATTTT	CASSDLASRGRTDTQYF
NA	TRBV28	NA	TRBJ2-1	TGTGCCAGCACTCCAACGGTAACTTACAATGAGCAGTTCTTC	CASTPTVTYNEQFF
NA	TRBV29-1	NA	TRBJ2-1	TGCAGCGTTGTCGCGAAGAGCTCCTACAATGAGCAGTTCTTC	CSVVAKSSYNEQFF
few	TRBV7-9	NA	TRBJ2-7	TGTGCCATCCCGGGGGACAGTCTCTACGAGCAGTACTTC	CAIPGDSLYEQYF
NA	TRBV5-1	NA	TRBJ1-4	TGCGCCAGCAGCTTGGGAGCGGACACCTTTGTTGAAAAACTGTTTTTT	CASSLGADTFVEKLFF
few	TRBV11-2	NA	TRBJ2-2	TGTGCCAGCAGTCCAGGGGACCGGAACACCGGGGAGCTGTTTTTT	CASSPGDRNTGELFF
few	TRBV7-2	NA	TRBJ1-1	TGTGCCAGCAGCTCCCGAGTTAAGTTAACTGAAGCTTTCTTT	CASSSRVKLTEAFF
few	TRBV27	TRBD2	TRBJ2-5	TGTGCCACCAAACTAGCGGGGTCCCAAGAGACCCAGTACTTC	CATKLAGSQETQYF
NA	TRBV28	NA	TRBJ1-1	TGTGCCAGCAGTTTAAGGGGGAGCAACGTTGCTTTCTTT	CASSLRGSNVAFF
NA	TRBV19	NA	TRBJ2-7	TGTGCCAGTAGTAATCGCGAGGGGGACGAGCAGTACTTC	CASSNREGDEQYF
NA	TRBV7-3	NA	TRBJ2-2	TGTGCCAGCAGCTCCCCGGGGGGCAGCACCGGGGAGCTGTTTTTT	CASSSPGGSTGELFF
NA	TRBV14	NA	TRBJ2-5	TGTGCCAGCAGCCAGGCGGGACAAGTCCAAGAGACCCAGTACTTC	CASSQAGQVQETQYF
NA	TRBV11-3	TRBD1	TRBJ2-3	TGTGCCAGCAGCTTTTACGCCGGGACAGGGGAAGATACGCAGTATTTT	CASSFYAGTGEDTQYF
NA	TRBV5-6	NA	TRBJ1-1	TGTGCCAGCAGCTTGTTACCCACTGAAGCTTTCTTT	CASSLLPTEAFF
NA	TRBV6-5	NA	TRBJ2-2	TGTGCCAGCGATCTAGCCGGGGAGCTGTTTTTT	CASDLAGELFF
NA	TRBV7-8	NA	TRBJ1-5	TGTGCCAGCAGCTTAGGAGTGGGTGATAGCAATCAGCCCCAGCATTTT	CASSLGVGDSNQPQHF
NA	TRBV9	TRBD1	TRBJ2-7	TGTGCCAGCAGCGGCGGACAGGGGATAAACGAGCAGTACTTC	CASSGGQGINEQYF
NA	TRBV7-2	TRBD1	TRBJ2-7	TGTGCCAGCAGCTTAGCTTACGTTTCGACAGGGGGCTTGTACGAGCAGTACTTC	CASSLAYVSTGGLYEQYF